This TCR beta chain is drawn from a study of CD8+CD57+ T cells in acquired aplastic anemia. Study-wide context: An average of about 3.4 ug of DNA was obtained from sorted CD4+ and CD8+ cells. Healthy donor CD4+ samples were sequenced to a depth that averaged about 10.8 million reads.

On this clonotype itself: Its antigen remains unidentified.

The CDR3 sequence is 11 residues long. V was pared by 6 bases and J by 3 bases, with 6 bases between. Germline-derived CDR1 and CDR2 are SGHTA and FQGTGA. Regarding the study as a whole: Patients versus controls showed no significant CD8+ Simpson's diversity difference.

The use of genomic DNA as template underpinned the TCR beta VDJ and CDR3 profiling. Via MiXCR, TCRdb re-called the reads, giving one row per CDR3 protein. The table lists about 420,000 distinct CDR3 sequences, around 68% of them singletons, with 3% to 5% in the top ten. This TCR was recovered from a human donor in good health, serving as a control. The rearrangement uses TRBV7-3 and TRBJ2-7, with a weak D call TRBD2 (5 bases). The sample was sorted CD4+, CD8+, or CD8+CD57+ T cells (not recorded which) from PBMCs. The CDR3 DNA reads as TGTGCCAGCAGACTAGGCTACGAGCAGTACTTC. Its translation is CASRLGYEQYF.